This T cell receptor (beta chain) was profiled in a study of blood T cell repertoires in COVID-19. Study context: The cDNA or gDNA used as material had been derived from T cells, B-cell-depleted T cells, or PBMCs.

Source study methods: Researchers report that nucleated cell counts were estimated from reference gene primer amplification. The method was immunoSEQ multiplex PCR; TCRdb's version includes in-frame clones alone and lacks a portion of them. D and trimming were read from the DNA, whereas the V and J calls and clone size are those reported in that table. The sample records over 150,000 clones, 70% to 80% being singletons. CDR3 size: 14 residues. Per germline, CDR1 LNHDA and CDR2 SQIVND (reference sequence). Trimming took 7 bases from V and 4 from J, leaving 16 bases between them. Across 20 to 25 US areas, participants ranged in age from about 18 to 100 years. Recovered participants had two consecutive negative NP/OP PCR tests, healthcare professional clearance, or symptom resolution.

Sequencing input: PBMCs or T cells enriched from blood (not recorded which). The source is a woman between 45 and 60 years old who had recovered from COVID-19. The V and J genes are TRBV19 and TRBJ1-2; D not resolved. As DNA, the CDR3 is TGTGCCAGTACGGCAGAGGTTAGGAGCTATGGCTACACCTTC. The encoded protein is CASTAEVRSYGYTF.